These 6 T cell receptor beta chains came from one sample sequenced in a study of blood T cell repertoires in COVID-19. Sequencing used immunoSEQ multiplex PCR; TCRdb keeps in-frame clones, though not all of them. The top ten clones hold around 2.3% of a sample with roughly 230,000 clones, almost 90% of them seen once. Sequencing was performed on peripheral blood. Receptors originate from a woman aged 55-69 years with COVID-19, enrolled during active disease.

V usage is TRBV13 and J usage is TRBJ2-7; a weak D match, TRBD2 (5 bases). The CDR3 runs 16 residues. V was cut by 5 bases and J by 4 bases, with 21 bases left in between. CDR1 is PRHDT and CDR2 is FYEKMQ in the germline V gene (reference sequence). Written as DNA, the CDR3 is TGTGCCAGCAGCATCAAACGGGGTACGGCCTTTTACGAGCAGTACTTC. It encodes CASSIKRGTAFYEQYF. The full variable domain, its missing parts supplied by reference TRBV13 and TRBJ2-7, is AAGVIQSPRHLIKEKRETATLKCYPIPRHDTVYWYQQGPGQDPQFLISFYEKMQSDKGSIPDRFSAQQFSDYHSELNMSSLELGDSALYFCASSIKRGTAFYEQYFGPGTRLTVT.

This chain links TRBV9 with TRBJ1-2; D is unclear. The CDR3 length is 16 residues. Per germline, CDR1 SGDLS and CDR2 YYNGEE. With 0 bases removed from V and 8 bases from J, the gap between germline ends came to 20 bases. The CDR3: CASSVGWVETSYGYTF. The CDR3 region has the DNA TGTGCCAGCAGCGTAGGATGGGTGGAGACCTCCTACGGCTACACCTTC.

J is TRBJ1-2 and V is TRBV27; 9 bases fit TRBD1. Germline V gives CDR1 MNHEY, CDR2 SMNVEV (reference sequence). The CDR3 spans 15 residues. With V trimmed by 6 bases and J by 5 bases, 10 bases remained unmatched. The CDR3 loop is CASRPTGTGSYGYTF. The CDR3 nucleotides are TGTGCCAGCAGGCCTACCGGGACAGGGAGTTATGGCTACACCTTC.

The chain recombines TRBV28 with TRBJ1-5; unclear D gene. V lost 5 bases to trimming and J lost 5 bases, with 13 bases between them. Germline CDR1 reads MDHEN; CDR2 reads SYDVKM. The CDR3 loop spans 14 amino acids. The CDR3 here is CASSTQGRHQPQHF. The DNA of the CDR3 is TGTGCCAGCAGTACCCAAGGGAGACATCAGCCCCAGCATTTT.

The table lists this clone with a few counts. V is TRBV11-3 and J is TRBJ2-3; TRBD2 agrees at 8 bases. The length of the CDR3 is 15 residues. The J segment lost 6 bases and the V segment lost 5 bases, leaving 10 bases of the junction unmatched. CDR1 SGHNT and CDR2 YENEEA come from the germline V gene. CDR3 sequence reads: CASSLGLAVFDTQYF. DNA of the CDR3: TGTGCCAGCAGCCTAGGACTAGCCGTGTTTGATACGCAGTATTTT. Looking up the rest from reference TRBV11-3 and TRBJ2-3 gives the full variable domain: EAGVVQSPRYKIIEKKQPVAFWCNPISGHNTLYWYLQNLGQGPELLIRYENEEAVDDSQLPKDRFSAERLKGVDSTLKIQPAELGDSAVYLCASSLGLAVFDTQYFGPGTRLTVL.

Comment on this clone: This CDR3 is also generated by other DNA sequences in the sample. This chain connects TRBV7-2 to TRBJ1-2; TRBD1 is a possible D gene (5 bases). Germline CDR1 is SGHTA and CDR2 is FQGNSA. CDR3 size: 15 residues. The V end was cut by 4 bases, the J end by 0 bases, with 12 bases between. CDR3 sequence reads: CASSSPGHPNYGYTF. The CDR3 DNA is TGTGCCAGCAGCTCCCCCGGACACCCTAACTATGGCTACACCTTC.